The clone carrying this T cell receptor (beta chain) was detected a few times. The antigen is unknown. Given a much more abundant clone one base away, this may be a read error. The source of the sample is a study of regulatory T cells in long-lasting Graves disease. The CDR3 totals 14 residues. The germline V gene encodes CDR1 SQVTM and CDR2 ANQGSEA. V trimming: 6 bases; J trimming: 9 bases; junction bases outside the gene matches: 13. Sequencing libraries for TCR beta were prepared with iRepertoire HTBI primers and Arm-PCR of CDR3 regions. TCRdb reanalysed the multiplex PCR reads using MiXCR and keeps one entry per CDR3 protein. The table lists 550,000 or so distinct CDR3 sequences, more than 10% of them singletons. The study, taken as a whole, reports: Comparison showed that persistent patients shared more public clonotypes (fewer than 3,000) than new patients (about 970).

Time point given: newly diagnosed GD, antithyroid drugs for less than 3 months. Construction of the TCR library relied on RNA isolated from PBMCs. The same sample was also used in a study of T cells in Graves' hyperthyroidism and ophthalmopathy. That paper states: Patients aged 18 to 65 had newly diagnosed hyperthyroidism of under 2 months' duration. The study used the HTBI primer set for a first-round RT-PCR of the TCR CDR3.

The TCR sequence derives from a woman in her twenties or thirties with Graves disease. The V call is TRBV29-1, the J call TRBJ2-5; 10 nucleotides agree with TRBD1. The specimen was peripheral blood mononuclear cells (PBMCs), collected at new diagnosis, from a patient treated with antithyroid drugs. The CDR3 DNA sequence: TGCAGCGTCACCGGGACAGGGGCGTGGGAGGCCCAGTACTTC. Its protein product is CSVTGTGAWEAQYF.